A single sample is the source of the 29 T cell receptor beta chains below, sequenced in a study of T cell repertoires in cytomegalovirus infection. Their target antigens are unknown. TCRdb re-analysed the reads in MiXCR, keeping a single row per CDR3 protein. The table has approximately 340,000 distinct CDR3 sequences, almost 30% seen once. The source was cultured PBMCs, collected from culture after CMV antigen stimulation. All receptors derive from a human donor in good health (CMV status not recorded). Some clones in this sample may be carry-over from other donors' samples.

The chain couples TRBV12-3 or TRBV12-4 to TRBJ1-4; 8 nucleotides line up with TRBD1. The CDR3 is made up of 12 amino acids. V lost 6 bases to trimming and J lost 8 bases; unmatched junction nucleotides: 2. The CDR3 DNA reads as TGTGCCAGCAGAACAGGGGGGGAAAAACTGTTTTTT. Its translation: CASRTGGEKLFF.

This clonotype was observed at least ten times. V usage is TRBV9 and J usage is TRBJ1-2, with 9 bases that match TRBD1. The CDR3 extends over 16 amino acids. Per germline, CDR1 SGDLS and CDR2 YYNGEE. V was pared by 2 bases and J by 5 bases, with 10 bases of the junction left unmatched. The CDR3 spells CASSVQTGQGGYGYTF. The DNA of the CDR3 is TGTGCCAGCAGCGTTCAGACGGGACAGGGAGGATATGGCTACACCTTC.

The chain carries TRBV27 and TRBJ1-5, with D possibly TRBD1 on 5 matching bases. The CDR3 has 17 amino acids. Trimming shortened V by 6 bases and J by 2 bases, and 20 bases separated the two germline ends. The germline V gene encodes CDR1 MNHEY and CDR2 SMNVEV (reference sequence). CDR3 nucleotides: TGTGCCAGCAGGCATCTATCGGACATGCGGGGCAATCAGCCCCAGCATTTT. This codes for CASRHLSDMRGNQPQHF.

This clonotype has ten or more counts. V gene TRBV7-6 combines with J gene TRBJ2-5, with D possibly being TRBD1 (5 bases). CDR1 is SGHVS and CDR2 is FNYEAQ in the germline V gene. This CDR3 region has 20 residues. Trimming removed 5 bases from V and 2 bases from J, with 30 bases in between. CDR3 sequence: CASSRSAGPLFPQWQETQYF. The DNA of the CDR3 is TGTGCCAGCAGCCGATCGGCAGGGCCCCTTTTCCCTCAATGGCAAGAGACCCAGTACTTC. The variable domain in full, completed from reference TRBV7-6 and TRBJ2-5, reads GAGVSQSPRYKVTKRGQDVALRCDPISGHVSLYWYRQALGQGPEFLTYFNYEAQQDKSGLPNDRFSAERPEGSISTLTIQRTEQRDSAMYRCASSRSAGPLFPQWQETQYFGPGTRLLVL.

The chain recombines TRBV19 with TRBJ2-3; 7 bases fit TRBD2. Trimming at V came to 1 base and at J to 3 bases, leaving 7 bases not matched to a gene. Germline V CDR1 and CDR2: LNHDA, SQIVND (reference sequence). The CDR3 extends over 16 amino acids. This CDR3 is CASSIAAGVGTDTQYF. For the CDR3, the DNA is TGTGCCAGTAGTATAGCGGCGGGAGTAGGAACAGATACGCAGTATTTT.

This clonotype appeared a few times. CDR3 residues: CASSGGLAAADTQYF. CDR3 DNA sequence: TGTGCCAGCAGCGGGGGACTAGCGGCAGCAGATACGCAGTATTTT. The chain links TRBV7-9 to TRBJ2-3, with 11 bases fitting TRBD2. The V gene end was trimmed by 5 bases and the J gene end by 4 bases; junction bases not matched to a gene: 5. The germline CDR1 and CDR2 sequences are SEHNR and FQNEAQ (reference sequence). The CDR3 loop spans 15 amino acids.

V and J are TRBV30 and TRBJ1-5, with a possible D match to TRBD1 (5 bases). V shed 0 bases and J shed 4 bases, with 10 bases lying between them. The germline CDR1 and CDR2 sequences are GTSNPN and SVGIG (reference sequence). The CDR3 length is 14 residues. The chain's CDR3 is CAWSVGVPNQPQHF. The CDR3, as DNA: TGTGCCTGGAGTGTAGGGGTTCCAAATCAGCCCCAGCATTTT.

This sequence joins TRBV19 and TRBJ1-2; D ambiguous. The CDR3 runs to 13 residues. The germline V and J ends were trimmed by 5 bases and 4 bases, with 11 bases remaining between them. The germline gives CDR1 LNHDA, CDR2 SQIVND (reference sequence). The CDR3 nucleotides are TGTGCCAGTAGTTCGCCTTACCCCTATGGCTACACCTTC. Its protein is CASSSPYPYGYTF.

This clonotype was counted a few times. The chain combines TRBV7-6 with TRBJ1-1, with 11 bases that match TRBD1. With 1 base clipped from V and 6 bases from J, the junction kept 13 bases outside the gene matches. The CDR3 runs 18 residues. Germline CDR1 SGHVS, CDR2 FNYEAQ. This CDR3 reads CASSLGGTGGSIFSEAFF. CDR3 DNA: TGTGCCAGCAGCTTAGGAGGGACAGGGGGATCCATCTTCTCTGAAGCTTTCTTT.

This clonotype was observed a few times. The chain is built from TRBV19 and TRBJ1-2; tentatively, D is TRBD1 (5 bases). This CDR3 is 14 amino acids long. The germline V gene has CDR1 LNHDA and CDR2 SQIVND (reference sequence). The V and J ends lost 5 bases and 4 bases respectively, with 14 bases between them. The CDR3 protein is CASSDGDRTYGYTF. CDR3 bases: TGTGCCAGTAGTGATGGGGACCGGACCTATGGCTACACCTTC.

Only a few counts were recorded for this clonotype. The chain combines TRBV20-1 with TRBJ2-1; maybe TRBD2 (6 bases). Looked up from germline, CDR1 is DFQATT and CDR2 is SNEGSKA (reference sequence). Deletions cut 0 bases from V and 0 bases from J, with 12 bases between. The CDR3 covers 16 residues. The DNA for the CDR3 is TGCAGTGCTAGAGACGTGAGGGAGGTCTCCTACAATGAGCAGTTCTTC. Translating gives CSARDVREVSYNEQFF.

This clonotype was observed once. Because it lacks the conserved phenylalanine or tryptophan at the end, this CDR3 is likely a read error. The rearrangement joins TRBV7-2 to TRBJ2-5; D not resolved. The V end was cut by 5 bases, the J end by 3 bases, with 4 bases between. Germline values: CDR1 SGHTA, CDR2 FQGNSA. The CDR3 loop spans 11 amino acids. CDR3 amino acids: CASSLKETQYS. The CDR3 nucleotides are TGTGCCAGCAGCCTAAAAGAGACCCAGTACTCC.

The CDR3, as DNA: TGTGCCAGCAGCGCGTCGGGGGACTATGGCTACACCTTC. Amino acids: CASSASGDYGYTF. The chain is built from TRBV11-2 and TRBJ1-2; D might be TRBD1 (5 bases). V was pared by 5 bases and J by 3 bases, with 10 bases between. Germline CDR1 reads SGHAT; CDR2 reads FQNNGV. The CDR3 has 13 amino acids. The entire variable domain, with the rest obtained from reference TRBV11-2 and TRBJ1-2, is as follows: EAGVAQSPRYKIIEKRQSVAFWCNPISGHATLYWYQQILGQGPKLLIQFQNNGVVDDSQLPKDRFSAERLKGVDSTLKIQPAKLEDSAVYLCASSASGDYGYTFGSGTRLTVV.

The rearrangement joins TRBV5-4 to TRBJ2-1; D is uncertain. This CDR3 has 13 amino acids. Germline-derived CDR1 and CDR2 are SGHNT and YYREEE (reference sequence). Trimming pared 0 bases from V and 9 bases from J, leaving 10 bases between. The CDR3 nucleotides read TGTGCCAGCAGCTTGGACCGGTACGGTGAGCAGTTCTTC. This gives the protein CASSLDRYGEQFF.

This clonotype was detected a few times. The rearrangement links TRBV7-9 to TRBJ2-3, with 12 bases that match TRBD2. The CDR3 extends over 16 amino acids. In germline, CDR1 is SEHNR, CDR2 FQNEAQ (reference sequence). V trimming: 8 bases; J trimming: 2 bases; junction bases outside the gene matches: 8. DNA of the CDR3: TGTGCCAGCGTTAGGGGGACTAGCGGGCCCACAGATACGCAGTATTTT. It yields the protein CASVRGTSGPTDTQYF.

This clonotype was recorded a few times. The genes are TRBV12-3 or TRBV12-4 and TRBJ1-1; no reliable D call. The V gene lost 6 bases and the J gene lost 0 bases, with 14 bases spanning the gap. The CDR3 is made up of 15 amino acids. The CDR3 sequence is CASSLQGWVNTEAFF. CDR3 DNA sequence: TGTGCCAGCAGCTTACAAGGGTGGGTGAACACTGAAGCTTTCTTT.

The CDR3 sequence is CSVGDRLKNIQYF. CDR3 coding DNA: TGCAGCGTTGGAGACAGACTCAAAAACATTCAGTACTTC. The chain is built from TRBV29-1 and TRBJ2-4, with D possibly TRBD1 on 5 matching bases. The CDR3 covers 13 residues. Trimming pared 4 bases from V and 3 bases from J, leaving 10 bases between. Germline V gene data show CDR1 as SQVTM and CDR2 as ANQGSEA. Complete variable domain (other parts from reference TRBV29-1 and TRBJ2-4): SAVISQKPSRDICQRGTSLTIQCQVDSQVTMMFWYRQQPGQSLTLIATANQGSEATYESGFVIDKFPISRPNLTFSTLTVSNMSPEDSSIYLCSVGDRLKNIQYFGAGTRLSVL.

The genes are TRBV12-3 or TRBV12-4 and TRBJ1-4; 11 nucleotides agree with TRBD1. This CDR3 is 16 amino acids long. The junction had 11 bases not matched to a gene; V was cut back by 6 bases and J by 8 bases. The CDR3 coding sequence is TGTGCCAGCAGCCTCGGGACAGGGGGACCGGGAGAAAAACTGTTTTTT. Translation: CASSLGTGGPGEKLFF.

This clonotype is a singleton in its sample. The chain combines TRBV5-1 with TRBJ1-1; no reliable D call. The V end was cut by 4 bases, the J end by 1 base, with 8 bases between. Germline CDR1 is SGHRS and CDR2 is YFSETQ. The CDR3 covers 13 residues. The CDR3 coding sequence is TGCGCCAGCAGCGTAACGTCGAACACTGAAGCTTTCTTT. Translated, it gives CASSVTSNTEAFF.

This chain joins TRBV4-1 and TRBJ1-1; D possibly corresponds to TRBD1 (6 bases). With 0 bases removed from V and 4 bases from J, the gap between germline ends came to 24 bases. From germline, CDR1 is MGHRA and CDR2 YSYEKL. CDR3 length: 19 amino acids. This CDR3 is CASSQDDGRVEGVGTEAFF. In nucleotides, the CDR3 is TGCGCCAGCAGCCAAGATGATGGGCGTGTGGAGGGGGTCGGCACTGAAGCTTTCTTT.

V and J are TRBV28 and TRBJ2-7, with unresolved D. Germline values: CDR1 MDHEN, CDR2 SYDVKM. V lost 5 bases to trimming and J lost 4 bases, with 9 bases between them. CDR3 length: 12 amino acids. CDR3 region: CASSRTLYEQYF. The DNA of the CDR3 is TGTGCCAGCAGTCGGACCCTATACGAGCAGTACTTC.

This clonotype came up a few times. The chain has TRBV4-1 and TRBJ2-1; D not certain. CDR1 is MGHRA and CDR2 is YSYEKL in the germline V gene. V was pared by 3 bases and J by 8 bases, with 5 bases between. This CDR3 is built from 11 residues. This chain's CDR3 is CASSHQDEQFF. The CDR3 DNA is TGCGCCAGCAGCCACCAGGATGAGCAGTTCTTC.

This clonotype was observed at least ten times. V and J are TRBV7-8 and TRBJ2-1, with 10 bases lining up with TRBD2. The CDR3 contains 17 residues. Germline V CDR1 and CDR2: SGHVS, FQNEAQ. V lost 4 bases and J lost 7; bases outside the gene matches: 13. The CDR3, as DNA: TGTGCCAGCAGCTCCCCATCTCTAGCGGGAGTGGGTAATGAGCAGTTCTTC. Its protein product is CASSSPSLAGVGNEQFF.

CDR3 protein: CASSPGASGELFF. The CDR3 nucleotides read TGTGCCAGCAGCCCCGGGGCCTCCGGGGAGCTGTTTTTT. This chain joins TRBV5-6 and TRBJ2-2; D possibly matches TRBD1 or TRBD2 (5 bases each). The CDR3 is made up of 13 amino acids. Germline CDR1 reads SGHDT; CDR2 reads YYEEEE. The ends were cut back, 4 bases at V and 6 bases at J, with 10 bases in the middle.

A few counts support this clonotype. The chain joins TRBV28 to TRBJ2-4; 9 bases fit TRBD2. The CDR3 consists of 17 residues. The J segment lost 1 base and the V segment lost 5 bases, leaving 9 bases of the junction unmatched. Germline lookup yields CDR1 MDHEN and CDR2 SYDVKM. CDR3 amino acids: CASSLGGRAGAKNIQYF. The CDR3 coding sequence is TGTGCCAGCAGTCTAGGCGGGAGGGCCGGGGCCAAAAACATTCAGTACTTC.

This clonotype was seen a few times. The rearrangement joins TRBV7-3 to TRBJ2-5; 7 bases align to TRBD2. CDR1 SGHTA and CDR2 FQGTGA come from the germline V gene. This CDR3 is 13 amino acids long. After removal of 5 bases from V and 6 bases from J, the junction contained 6 bases not matched to a gene. The CDR3 region has the DNA TGTGCCAGCAGCAGGGAGGGCGGGCAGACCCAGTACTTC. Amino acids: CASSREGGQTQYF.

This clonotype was recorded at least ten times. This chain connects TRBV7-2 to TRBJ1-1; possible D gene TRBD1, 6 bases. V lost 6 bases, J lost 1 base, and 18 bases lay in between. CDR3 size: 16 residues. Germline assignment: CDR1 SGHTA and CDR2 FQGNSA. The CDR3 nucleotides are TGTGCCAGCAGGCCCCCCGGGAGCAGGGGGAACACTGAAGCTTTCTTT. Translating gives CASRPPGSRGNTEAFF.

In its sample, this clonotype was seen a few times. The chain has TRBV28 and TRBJ2-7, with D perhaps matching TRBD2 (6 bases). Trimming removed 5 bases from V and 3 bases from J, with 17 bases in between. The CDR3 has 15 amino acids. Germline V gene data show CDR1 as MDHEN and CDR2 as SYDVKM. The CDR3 spells CASSPLANGDYEQYF. CDR3 bases: TGTGCCAGCAGTCCTCTAGCGAATGGGGACTACGAGCAGTACTTC.

The chain joins TRBV12-3 or TRBV12-4 to TRBJ1-1, with D possibly matching TRBD1 (6 bases). V shed 3 bases and J shed 5 bases, with 19 bases lying between them. This CDR3 spans 16 amino acids. CDR3 coding DNA: TGTGCCAGCAGTTTCGTCTCCGGGGGCATGGTGACTGAAGCTTTCTTT. Amino acids: CASSFVSGGMVTEAFF.